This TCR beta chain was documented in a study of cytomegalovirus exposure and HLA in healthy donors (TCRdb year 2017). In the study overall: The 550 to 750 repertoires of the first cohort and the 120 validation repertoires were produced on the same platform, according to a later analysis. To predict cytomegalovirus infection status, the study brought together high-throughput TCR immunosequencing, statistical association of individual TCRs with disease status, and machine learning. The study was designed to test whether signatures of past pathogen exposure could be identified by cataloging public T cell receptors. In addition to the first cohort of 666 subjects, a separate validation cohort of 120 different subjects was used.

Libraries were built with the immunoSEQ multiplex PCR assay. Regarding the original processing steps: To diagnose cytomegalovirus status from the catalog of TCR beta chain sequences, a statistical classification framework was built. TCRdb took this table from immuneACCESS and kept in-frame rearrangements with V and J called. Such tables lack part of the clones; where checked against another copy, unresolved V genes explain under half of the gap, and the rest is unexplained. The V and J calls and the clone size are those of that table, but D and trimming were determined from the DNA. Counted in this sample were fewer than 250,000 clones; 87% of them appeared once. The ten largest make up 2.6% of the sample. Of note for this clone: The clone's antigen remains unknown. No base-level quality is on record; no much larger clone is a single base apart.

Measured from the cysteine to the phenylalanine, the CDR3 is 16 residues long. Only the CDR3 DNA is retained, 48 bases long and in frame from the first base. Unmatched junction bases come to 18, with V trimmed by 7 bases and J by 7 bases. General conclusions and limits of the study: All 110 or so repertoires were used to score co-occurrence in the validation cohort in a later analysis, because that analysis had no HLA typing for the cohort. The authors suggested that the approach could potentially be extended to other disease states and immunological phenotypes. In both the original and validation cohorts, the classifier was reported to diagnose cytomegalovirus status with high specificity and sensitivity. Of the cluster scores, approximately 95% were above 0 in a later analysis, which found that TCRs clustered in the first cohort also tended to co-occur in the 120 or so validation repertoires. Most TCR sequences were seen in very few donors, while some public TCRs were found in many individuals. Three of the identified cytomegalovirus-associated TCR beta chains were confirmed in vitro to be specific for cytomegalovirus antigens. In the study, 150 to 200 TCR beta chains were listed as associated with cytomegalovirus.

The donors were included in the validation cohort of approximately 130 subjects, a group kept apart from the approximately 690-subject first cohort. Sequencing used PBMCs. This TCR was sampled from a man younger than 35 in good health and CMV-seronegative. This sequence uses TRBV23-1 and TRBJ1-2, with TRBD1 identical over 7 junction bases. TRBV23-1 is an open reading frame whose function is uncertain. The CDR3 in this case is CASTIITRHRGFGYTF. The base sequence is TGCGCCAGCACCATAATCACAAGGCACAGGGGTTTTGGCTACACCTTC.